This T cell receptor (beta chain) came from a study of blood T cell repertoires in COVID-19. This CDR3 contains 16 residues. Trimming shortened V by 7 bases and J by 7 bases, and 23 bases separated the two germline ends. Germline CDR1 and CDR2: MDHEN and SYDVKM. Measured with immunoSEQ multiplex PCR; TCRdb has only the in-frame clones, and not every one. The sample gives hundreds of thousands of clones, approximately 83% of which show up once; around 2.1% is in the top ten. V usage is TRBV28 and J usage is TRBJ1-5; D unresolved. The sequencing sample was made of peripheral blood. This receptor was identified in a woman aged 25 to 39 who had recovered from COVID-19. This CDR3 is CASTPVPAVSRQPQHF. DNA of the CDR3: TGTGCCAGCACCCCCGTCCCGGCGGTCTCAAGACAGCCCCAGCATTTT.